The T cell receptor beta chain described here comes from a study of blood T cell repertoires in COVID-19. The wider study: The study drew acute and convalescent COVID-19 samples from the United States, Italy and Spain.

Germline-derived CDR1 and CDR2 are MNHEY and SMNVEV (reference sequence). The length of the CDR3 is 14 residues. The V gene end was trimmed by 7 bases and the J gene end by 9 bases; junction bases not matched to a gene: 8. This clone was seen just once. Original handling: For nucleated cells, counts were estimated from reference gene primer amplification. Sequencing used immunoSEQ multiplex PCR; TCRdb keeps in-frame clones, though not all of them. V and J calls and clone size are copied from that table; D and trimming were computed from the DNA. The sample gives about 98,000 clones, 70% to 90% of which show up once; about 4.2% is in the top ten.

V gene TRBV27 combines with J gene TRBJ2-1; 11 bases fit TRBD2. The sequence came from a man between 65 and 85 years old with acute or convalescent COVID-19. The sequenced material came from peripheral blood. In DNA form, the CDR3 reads TGTGCCAGCACCGTAAGTCTAGCGGGGGGTGAGCAGTTCTTC. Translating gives CASTVSLAGGEQFF.